Listed here are 9 T cell receptor beta chains from one sample, sequenced in a study of cytomegalovirus exposure and HLA in healthy donors. Both 60 Vbeta primers and 13 Jbeta primers went into the PCR. Libraries were prepared by immunoSEQ multiplex PCR; TCRdb keeps only in-frame clonotypes and omits some of them. The profile covers roughly 170,000 clones, with under 90% appearing a single time and 1.5% taken by the ten largest. The material sequenced was PBMCs. The receptors originated from a male donor in good health and CMV-seronegative.

The J gene is TRBJ2-3, the V gene TRBV29-1; a weak D match, TRBD2 (6 bases). From germline, CDR1 is SQVTM and CDR2 ANQGSEA. Between the trimmed V and J ends, which lost 6 bases and 0 bases, there was a span of 13 bases. The CDR3 has 14 amino acids. CDR3 region: CSVFPGLSTDTQYF. The CDR3 nucleotides are TGCAGCGTCTTTCCGGGACTGAGCACAGATACGCAGTATTTT.

The rearrangement joins TRBV6-4 to TRBJ1-2; 8 positions agree with TRBD1. CDR3 length: 15 amino acids. V was pared by 5 bases and J by 10 bases, with 15 bases of the junction left unmatched. The V gene's germline CDR1 is MRHNA and CDR2 SNTAGT. CDR3 in DNA: TGTGCCAGCAGTTACCGCAGGACAGGGCTTAATCCCTACACCTTC. It encodes CASSYRRTGLNPYTF.

This sequence joins TRBV11-3 and TRBJ1-6, with D hard to call. The germline CDR1 and CDR2 sequences are SGHNT and YENEEA. This CDR3 spans 13 amino acids. V was pared by 3 bases and J by 7 bases, with 7 bases between. The CDR3 DNA is TGTGCCAGCAGCTTGGGCCGAAATTCACCCCTCCACTTT. It yields the protein CASSLGRNSPLHF.

The rearrangement links TRBV6-5 to TRBJ2-2; possible D gene TRBD2, 6 bases. The CDR3 covers 14 residues. From germline, CDR1 is MNHEY and CDR2 SVGAGI. The V gene lost 6 bases and the J gene lost 0 bases, with 8 bases spanning the gap. The CDR3 coding sequence is TGTGCCAGCAGCGGGACTTCGAACACCGGGGAGCTGTTTTTT. It specifies CASSGTSNTGELFF.

The chain carries TRBV10-1 and TRBJ2-7; 8 nucleotides agree with TRBD1. J gave up 5 bases and V 7 bases, and 7 bases lay outside the gene matches. This CDR3 comprises 13 residues. In germline, CDR1 is WNHNN, CDR2 SYGVQD (reference sequence). CDR3 amino acids: CASNRGFGNEQYF. The DNA for the CDR3 is TGCGCCAGCAACAGGGGGTTTGGAAACGAGCAGTACTTC.

The gene calls are TRBV5-8 and TRBJ2-3; D might be TRBD2 (5 bases). The CDR3 consists of 15 residues. V was shortened by 0 bases and J by 2 bases, with 10 bases between the two germline ends. Germline-derived CDR1 and CDR2 are SGHTS and YDEGEE. The CDR3 DNA is TGTGCCAGCAGCTTGGGAGGGAAGTACACAGATACGCAGTATTTT. Protein sequence: CASSLGGKYTDTQYF.

The CDR3 nucleotides are TGTGCCAGCAGCCGCTCCGGGACTAGCGGGGGGGTGGGTACGCAGTATTTT. Protein sequence: CASSRSGTSGGVGTQYF. The J gene is TRBJ2-3, the V gene TRBV4-2; 16 bases are shared with TRBD2. J lost 8 bases, V lost 4 bases, and 9 bases had no gene match. Germline CDR1 reads LGHNA; CDR2 reads YNFKEQ. The CDR3 runs 17 residues.

This rearrangement joins TRBV6-1 to TRBJ2-5; TRBD1 aligns across 9 bases. The J call may be in error: the DNA end matches TRBJ2-7 better. This CDR3 region has 15 residues. Germline V gene data show CDR1 as MNHNS and CDR2 as SASEGT. CDR3 loop: CASTPWTGDSYEQYF. For the CDR3, the DNA is TGTGCCAGCACCCCTTGGACAGGGGACAGCTACGAGCAGTACTTC.

In its sample, this clone was seen once. V is TRBV14 and J is TRBJ2-6, with TRBD1 as a possible D gene (6 bases). The length of the CDR3 is 15 residues. CDR1 is SGHDN and CDR2 is FVKESK in the germline V gene. V was pared by 4 bases and J by 0 bases, with 7 bases between. The CDR3 nucleotides are TGTGCCAGCAGCCGAGGGGGCTCTGGGGCCAACGTCCTGACTTTC. Protein product: CASSRGGSGANVLTF.